The clone carrying this T cell receptor (beta chain) was detected many times. The antigen is unknown. It was through 5'RACE template switching that TCR cDNA was made, with a universal primer site and UMIs added. TCRdb re-analysed the 5' RACE reads in MiXCR, keeping a single row per CDR3 protein. The sample contains fewer than 450,000 distinct CDR3 sequences, under 5% of which appear only once. These data are taken from a study of T cells after yellow fever vaccination. Study conclusions and caveats: High-abundance clonotypes from the bulk population could contaminate FACS-sorted repertoires.

Germline-derived CDR1 and CDR2 are SGHRS and YFSETQ. Trimming cost V 5 bases and J 4 bases, with 19 bases left between them. This CDR3 region has 16 residues. The clonotype originates from a man aged 18 to 29 who received the YFV17D yellow fever vaccine. The genes are TRBV5-1 and TRBJ1-5; no reliable D call. Sequencing was performed on PBMCs, taken 5 days after the yellow fever booster vaccination. The DNA of the CDR3 is TGCGCCAGCAGGTCCCTCCGGCGGCAGCGTAATCAGCCCCAGCATTTT. Encoded protein: CASRSLRRQRNQPQHF.